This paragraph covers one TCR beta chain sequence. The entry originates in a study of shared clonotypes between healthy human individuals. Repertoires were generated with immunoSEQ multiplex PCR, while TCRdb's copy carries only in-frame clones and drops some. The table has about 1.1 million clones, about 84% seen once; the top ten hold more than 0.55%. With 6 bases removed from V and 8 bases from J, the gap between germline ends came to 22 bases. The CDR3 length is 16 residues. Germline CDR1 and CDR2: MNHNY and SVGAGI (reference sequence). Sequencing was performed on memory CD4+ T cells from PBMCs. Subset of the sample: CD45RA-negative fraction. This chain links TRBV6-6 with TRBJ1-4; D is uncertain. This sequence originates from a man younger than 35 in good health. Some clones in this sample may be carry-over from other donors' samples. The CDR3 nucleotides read TGTGCCAGCAGCCCCGGCGGGTCTGGGGTTGGCGAAAAACTGTTTTTT. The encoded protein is CASSPGGSGVGEKLFF.